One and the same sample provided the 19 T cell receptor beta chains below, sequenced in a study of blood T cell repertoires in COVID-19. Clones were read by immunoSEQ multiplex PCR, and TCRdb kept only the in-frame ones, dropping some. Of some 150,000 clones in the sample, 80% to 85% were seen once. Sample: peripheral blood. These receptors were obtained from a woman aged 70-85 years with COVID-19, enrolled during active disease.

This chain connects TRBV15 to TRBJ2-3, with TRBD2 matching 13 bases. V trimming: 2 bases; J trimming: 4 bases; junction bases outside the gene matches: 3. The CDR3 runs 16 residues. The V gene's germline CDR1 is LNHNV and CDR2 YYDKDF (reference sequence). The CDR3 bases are TGTGCCACCAGCAGAAAACTAGCGGGAGGGGCAGATACGCAGTATTTT. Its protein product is CATSRKLAGGADTQYF.

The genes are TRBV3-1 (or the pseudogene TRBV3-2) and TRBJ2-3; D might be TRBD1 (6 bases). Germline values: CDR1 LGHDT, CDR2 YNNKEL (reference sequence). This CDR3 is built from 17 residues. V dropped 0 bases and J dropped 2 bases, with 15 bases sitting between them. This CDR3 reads CASSQDSLWGPTDTQYF. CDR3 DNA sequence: TGTGCCAGCAGCCAAGATAGTCTTTGGGGGCCCACAGATACGCAGTATTTT.

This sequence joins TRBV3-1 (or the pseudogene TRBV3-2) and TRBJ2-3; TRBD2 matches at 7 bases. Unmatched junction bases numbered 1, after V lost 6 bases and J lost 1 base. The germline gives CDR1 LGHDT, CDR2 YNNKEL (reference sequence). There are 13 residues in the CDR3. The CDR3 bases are TGTGCCAGCAGGACTAGCCGCACAGATACGCAGTATTTT. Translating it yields CASRTSRTDTQYF.

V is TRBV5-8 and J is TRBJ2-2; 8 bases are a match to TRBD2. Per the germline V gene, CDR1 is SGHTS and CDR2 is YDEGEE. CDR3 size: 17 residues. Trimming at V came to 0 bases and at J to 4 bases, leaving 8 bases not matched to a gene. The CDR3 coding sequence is TGTGCCAGCAGCTTGGGAACACTAGCGGTGGGCACCGGGGAGCTGTTTTTT. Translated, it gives CASSLGTLAVGTGELFF.

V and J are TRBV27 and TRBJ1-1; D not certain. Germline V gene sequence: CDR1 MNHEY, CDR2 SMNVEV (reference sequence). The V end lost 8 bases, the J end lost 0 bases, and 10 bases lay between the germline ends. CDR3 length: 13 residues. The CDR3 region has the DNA TGTGCCAGCGGCCCTAGGTTGAACACTGAAGCTTTCTTT. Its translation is CASGPRLNTEAFF.

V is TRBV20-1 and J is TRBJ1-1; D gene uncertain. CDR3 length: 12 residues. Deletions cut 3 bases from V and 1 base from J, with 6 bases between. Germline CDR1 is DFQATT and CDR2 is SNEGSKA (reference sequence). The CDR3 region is CSASLGNTEAFF. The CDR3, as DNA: TGCAGTGCTAGTCTCGGGAACACTGAAGCTTTCTTT.

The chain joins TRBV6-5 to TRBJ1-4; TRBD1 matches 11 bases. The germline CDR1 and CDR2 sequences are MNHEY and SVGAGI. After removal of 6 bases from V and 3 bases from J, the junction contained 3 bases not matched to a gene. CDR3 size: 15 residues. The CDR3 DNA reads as TGTGCCAGCAGCGGGACAGGGGGAGCTAATGAAAAACTGTTTTTT. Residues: CASSGTGGANEKLFF.

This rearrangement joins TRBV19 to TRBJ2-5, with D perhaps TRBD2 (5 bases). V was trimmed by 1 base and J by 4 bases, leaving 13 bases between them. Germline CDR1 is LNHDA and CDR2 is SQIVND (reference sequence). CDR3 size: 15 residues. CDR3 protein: CASSIGRSGRETQYF. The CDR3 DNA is TGTGCCAGTAGTATAGGGAGGTCAGGACGAGAGACCCAGTACTTC.

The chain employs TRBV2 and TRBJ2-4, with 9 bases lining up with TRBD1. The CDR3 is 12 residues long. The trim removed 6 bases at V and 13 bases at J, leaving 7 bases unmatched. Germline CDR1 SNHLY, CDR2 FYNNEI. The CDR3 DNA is TGTGCCAGCAGGCGGGACAGGGAGGCGCAGTACTTC. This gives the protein CASRRDREAQYF.

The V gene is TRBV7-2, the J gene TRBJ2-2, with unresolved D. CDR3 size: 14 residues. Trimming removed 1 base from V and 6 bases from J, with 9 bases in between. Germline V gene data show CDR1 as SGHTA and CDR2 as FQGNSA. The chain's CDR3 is CASSLGGVPGELFF. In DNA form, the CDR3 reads TGTGCCAGCAGCTTAGGAGGAGTTCCCGGGGAGCTGTTTTTT.

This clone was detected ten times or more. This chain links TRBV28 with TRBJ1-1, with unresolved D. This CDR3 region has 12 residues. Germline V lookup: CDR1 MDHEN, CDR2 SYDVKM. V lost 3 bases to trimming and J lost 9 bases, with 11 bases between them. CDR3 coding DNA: TGTGCCAGCAGTTTTAGCGAGAATAAAGCTTTCTTT. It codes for CASSFSENKAFF.

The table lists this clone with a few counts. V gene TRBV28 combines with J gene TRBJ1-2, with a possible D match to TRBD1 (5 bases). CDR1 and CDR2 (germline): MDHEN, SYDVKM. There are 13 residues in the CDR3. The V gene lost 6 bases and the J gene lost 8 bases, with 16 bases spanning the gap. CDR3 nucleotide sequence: TGTGCCAGCAGGACCCCAGGGCCAGGAGGCTACACCTTC. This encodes CASRTPGPGGYTF.

The CDR3: CASSFAQARGNTEAFF. The CDR3 nucleotides read TGTGCCAGCAGTTTCGCACAGGCGAGAGGGAACACTGAAGCTTTCTTT. This rearrangement joins TRBV28 to TRBJ1-1, with D tentatively TRBD1 (5 bases). The CDR3 runs 16 residues. Germline lookup yields CDR1 MDHEN and CDR2 SYDVKM. The germline V and J ends were trimmed by 3 bases and 1 base, with 15 bases remaining between them.

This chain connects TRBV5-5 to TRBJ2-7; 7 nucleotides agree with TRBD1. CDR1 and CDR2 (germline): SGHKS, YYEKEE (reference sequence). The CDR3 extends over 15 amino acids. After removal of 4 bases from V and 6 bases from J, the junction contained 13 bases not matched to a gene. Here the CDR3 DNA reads TGTGCCAGCAGCCCCTGGAAGGGGGCGCGACCCGAGCAGTACGTC. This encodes CASSPWKGARPEQYV.

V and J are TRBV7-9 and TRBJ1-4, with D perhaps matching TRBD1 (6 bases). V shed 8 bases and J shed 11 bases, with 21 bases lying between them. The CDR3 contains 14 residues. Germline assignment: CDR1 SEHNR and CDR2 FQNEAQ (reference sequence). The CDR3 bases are TGTGCCAGCTCGGGGGGGACACCCGTGAGGAAACTGTTTTTT. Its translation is CASSGGTPVRKLFF.

CDR3 in amino acids: CASSLRGADTQYF. The CDR3 nucleotides are TGCGCCAGCAGCCTCAGGGGAGCAGATACGCAGTATTTT. The V gene is TRBV4-1, the J gene TRBJ2-3; perhaps TRBD1 as D (6 bases). The V end was cut by 4 bases, the J end by 4 bases, with 9 bases between. Per the germline V gene, CDR1 is MGHRA and CDR2 is YSYEKL. The CDR3 covers 13 residues.

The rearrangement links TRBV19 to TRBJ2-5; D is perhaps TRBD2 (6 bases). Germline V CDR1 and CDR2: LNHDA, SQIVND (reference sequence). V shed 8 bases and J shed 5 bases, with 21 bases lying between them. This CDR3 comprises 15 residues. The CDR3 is CASPAPGGQAETQYF. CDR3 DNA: TGTGCCAGTCCCGCCCCAGGAGGGCAGGCGGAGACCCAGTACTTC.

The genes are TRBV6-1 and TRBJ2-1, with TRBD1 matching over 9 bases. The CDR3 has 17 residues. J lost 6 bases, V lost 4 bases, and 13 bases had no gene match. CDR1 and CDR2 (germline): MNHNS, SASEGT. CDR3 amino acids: CASSAPGTGIRVNEQFF. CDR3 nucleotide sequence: TGTGCCAGCAGTGCACCCGGGACAGGGATTAGAGTCAATGAGCAGTTCTTC.

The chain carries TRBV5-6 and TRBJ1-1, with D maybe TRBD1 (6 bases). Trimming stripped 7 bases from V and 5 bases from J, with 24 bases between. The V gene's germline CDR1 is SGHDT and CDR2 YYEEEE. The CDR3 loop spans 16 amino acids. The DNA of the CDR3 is TGTGCCAGCGGATCATACAGGGATCCGAGTCTAACTGAAGCTTTCTTT. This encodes CASGSYRDPSLTEAFF.